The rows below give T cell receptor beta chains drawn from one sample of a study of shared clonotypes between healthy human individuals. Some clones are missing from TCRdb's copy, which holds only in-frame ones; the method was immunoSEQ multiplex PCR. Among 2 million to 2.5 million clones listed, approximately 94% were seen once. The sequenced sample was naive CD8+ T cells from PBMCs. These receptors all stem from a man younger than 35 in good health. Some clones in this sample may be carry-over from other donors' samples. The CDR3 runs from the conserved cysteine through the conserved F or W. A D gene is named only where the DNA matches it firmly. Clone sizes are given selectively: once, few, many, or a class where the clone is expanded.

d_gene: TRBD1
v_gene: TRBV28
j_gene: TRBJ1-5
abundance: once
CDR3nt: TGTGCCAGCAGTTCAAACAGGGGCTATAGCAATCAGCCCCAGCATTTT
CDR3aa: CASSSNRGYSNQPQHF

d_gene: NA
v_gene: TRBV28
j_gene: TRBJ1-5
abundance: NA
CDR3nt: TGTGCCAGCAGTTTAACGGGGAGCAATCAGCCCCAGCATTTT
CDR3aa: CASSLTGSNQPQHF

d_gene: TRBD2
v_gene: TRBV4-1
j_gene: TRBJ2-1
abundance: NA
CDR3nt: TGCGCCAGCAGCCAAGCGCGGGGGTCGGTCTACAATGAGCAGTTCTTC
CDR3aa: CASSQARGSVYNEQFF

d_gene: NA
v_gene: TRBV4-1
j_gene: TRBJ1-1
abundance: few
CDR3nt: TGCGCCAGCAGCCAAGTCACCAGGCCGAACACTGAAGCTTTCTTT
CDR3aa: CASSQVTRPNTEAFF

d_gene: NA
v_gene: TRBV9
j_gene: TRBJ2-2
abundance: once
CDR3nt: TGTGCCAGCAGCGCGAGGGGTCGTGACACCGGGGAGCTGTTTTTT
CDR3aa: CASSARGRDTGELFF

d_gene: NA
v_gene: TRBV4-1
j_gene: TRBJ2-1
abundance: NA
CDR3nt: TGCGCCAGCAGCCGAACGGAGGGGGTGATGTTCTTC
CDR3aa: CASSRTEGVMFF

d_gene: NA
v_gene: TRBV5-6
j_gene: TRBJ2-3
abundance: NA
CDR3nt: TGTGCCAGCAGCTTGGATCCGGGACAAGGAAGTTCAGATACGCAGTATTTT
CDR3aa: CASSLDPGQGSSDTQYF

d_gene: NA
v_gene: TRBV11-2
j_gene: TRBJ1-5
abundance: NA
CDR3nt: TGTGCCAGCAGCTTAATGGCAGGGGATCAGCCCCAGCATTTT
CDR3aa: CASSLMAGDQPQHF

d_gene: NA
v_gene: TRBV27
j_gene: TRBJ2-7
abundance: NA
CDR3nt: TGTGCCAGCAGTTTTGGGGGAGGCTACGAGCAGTACTTC
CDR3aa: CASSFGGGYEQYF

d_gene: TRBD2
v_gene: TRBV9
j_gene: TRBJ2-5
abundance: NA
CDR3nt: TGTGCCAGCAGCTCGGCGGGAGAGGAGACCCAGTACTTC
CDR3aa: CASSSAGEETQYF

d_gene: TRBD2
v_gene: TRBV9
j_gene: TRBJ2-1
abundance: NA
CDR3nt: TGTGCCAGCGGGGGGAGCGGGAGTCCCAATGAGCAGTTCTTC
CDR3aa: CASGGSGSPNEQFF

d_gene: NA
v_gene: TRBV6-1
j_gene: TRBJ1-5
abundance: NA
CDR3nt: TGTGCCAGCACCGCAGGCTGGAGTCAGCCCCAGCATTTT
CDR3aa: CASTAGWSQPQHF

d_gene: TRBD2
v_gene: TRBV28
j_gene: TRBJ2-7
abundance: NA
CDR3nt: TGTGCCAGCAGTATCCGCGATCTAGCGGGAGGGCCGTACGAGCAGTACTTC
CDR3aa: CASSIRDLAGGPYEQYF

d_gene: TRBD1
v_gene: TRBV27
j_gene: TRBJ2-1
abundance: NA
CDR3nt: TGTGCCAGCAGTTTAGGACAGGTCTCCTACAATGAGCAGTTCTTC
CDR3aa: CASSLGQVSYNEQFF

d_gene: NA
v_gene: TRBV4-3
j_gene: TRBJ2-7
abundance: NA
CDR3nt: TGCGCCAGCAGTCTAGGCAGGGGAGGATACGAGCAGTACTTC
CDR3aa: CASSLGRGGYEQYF

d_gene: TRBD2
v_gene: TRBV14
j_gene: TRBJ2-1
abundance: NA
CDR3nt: TGTGCCAGCAGCCCGGATAGCGGGAGCCCCTACAATGAGCAGTTCTTC
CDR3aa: CASSPDSGSPYNEQFF